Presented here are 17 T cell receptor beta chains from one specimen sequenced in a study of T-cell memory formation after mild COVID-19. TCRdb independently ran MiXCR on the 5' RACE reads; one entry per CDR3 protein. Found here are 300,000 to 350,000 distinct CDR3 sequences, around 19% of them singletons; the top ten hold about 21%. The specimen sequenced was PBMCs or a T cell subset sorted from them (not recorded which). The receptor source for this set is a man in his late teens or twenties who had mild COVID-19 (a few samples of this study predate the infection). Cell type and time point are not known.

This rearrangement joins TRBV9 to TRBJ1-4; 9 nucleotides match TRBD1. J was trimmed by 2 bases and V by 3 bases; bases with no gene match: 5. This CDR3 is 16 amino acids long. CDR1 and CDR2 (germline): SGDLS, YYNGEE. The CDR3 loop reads CASSAGQGTTNEKLFF. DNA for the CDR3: TGTGCCAGCAGCGCGGGACAGGGAACGACTAATGAAAAACTGTTTTTT. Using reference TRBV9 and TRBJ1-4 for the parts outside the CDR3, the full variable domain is DSGVTQTPKHLITATGQRVTLRCSPRSGDLSVYWYQQSLDQGLQFLIQYYNGEERAKGNILERFSAQQFPDLHSELNLSSLELGDSALYFCASSAGQGTTNEKLFFGSGTQLSVL.

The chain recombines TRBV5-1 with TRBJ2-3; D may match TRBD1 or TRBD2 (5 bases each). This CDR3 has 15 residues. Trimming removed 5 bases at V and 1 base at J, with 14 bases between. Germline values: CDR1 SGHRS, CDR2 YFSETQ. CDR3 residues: CASSYQGDGTDTQYF. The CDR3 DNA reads TGCGCCAGCAGTTATCAGGGAGATGGCACAGATACGCAGTATTTT.

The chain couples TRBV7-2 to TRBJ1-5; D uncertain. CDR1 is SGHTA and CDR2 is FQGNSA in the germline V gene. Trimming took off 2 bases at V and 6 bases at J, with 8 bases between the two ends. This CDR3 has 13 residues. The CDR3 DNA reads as TGTGCCAGCAGCTTAAATGGCGGTCAGCCCCAGCATTTT. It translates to CASSLNGGQPQHF.

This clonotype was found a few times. The CDR3 reads CATSDFPRDNEQFF. For the CDR3, the DNA is TGTGCCACCAGTGATTTCCCCAGGGATAATGAGCAGTTCTTC. The chain combines TRBV24-1 with TRBJ2-1, with a possible D match to TRBD1 (5 bases). Germline V gene sequence: CDR1 KGHDR, CDR2 SFDVKD. Trimming pared 1 base from V and 7 bases from J, leaving 10 bases between. CDR3 length: 14 residues.

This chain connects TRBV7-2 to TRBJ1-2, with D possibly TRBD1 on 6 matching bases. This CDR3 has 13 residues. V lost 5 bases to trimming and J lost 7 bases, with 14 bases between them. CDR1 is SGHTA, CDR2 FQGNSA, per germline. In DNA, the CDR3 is TGTGCCAGCAGCCCAACAGGGTATGGTGGCTACACCTTC. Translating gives CASSPTGYGGYTF.

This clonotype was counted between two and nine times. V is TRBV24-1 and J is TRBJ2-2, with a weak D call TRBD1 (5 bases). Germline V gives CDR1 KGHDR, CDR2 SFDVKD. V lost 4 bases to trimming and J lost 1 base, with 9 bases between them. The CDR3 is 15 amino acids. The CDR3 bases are TGTGCCACCAGTGACTCGACAGAGAACACCGGGGAGCTGTTTTTT. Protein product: CATSDSTENTGELFF.

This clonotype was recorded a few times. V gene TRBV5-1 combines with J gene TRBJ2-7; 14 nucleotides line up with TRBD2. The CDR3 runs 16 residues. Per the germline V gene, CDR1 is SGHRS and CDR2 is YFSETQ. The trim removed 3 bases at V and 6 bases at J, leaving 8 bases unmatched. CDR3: CASSWNGLAGGGEQYV. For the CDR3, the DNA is TGCGCCAGCAGCTGGAACGGACTAGCGGGGGGAGGCGAGCAGTACGTC.

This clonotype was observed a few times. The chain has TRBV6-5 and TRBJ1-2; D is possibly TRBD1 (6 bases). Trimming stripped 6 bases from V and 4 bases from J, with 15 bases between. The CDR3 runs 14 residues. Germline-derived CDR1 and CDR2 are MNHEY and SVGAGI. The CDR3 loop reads CASSATGGPYGYTF. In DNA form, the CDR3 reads TGTGCCAGCAGCGCGACAGGCGGGCCCTATGGCTACACCTTC.

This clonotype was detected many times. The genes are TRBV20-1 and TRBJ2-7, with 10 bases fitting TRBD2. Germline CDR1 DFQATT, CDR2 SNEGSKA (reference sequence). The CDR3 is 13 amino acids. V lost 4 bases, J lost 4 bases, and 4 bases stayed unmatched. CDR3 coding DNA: TGCAGTGCTACGGCTAGCGGGGGTTACGAGCAGTACTTC. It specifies CSATASGGYEQYF.

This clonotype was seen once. CDR3 nucleotides: TGTGCCAGCAGATGGGGGCGGGGAACCTACAATGAGCAGTTCTTC. This codes for CASRWGRGTYNEQFF. The rearrangement joins TRBV5-6 to TRBJ2-1; the D gene could be TRBD1 or TRBD2 (6 bases each). Per germline, CDR1 SGHDT and CDR2 YYEEEE. Trimming shortened V by 5 bases and J by 2 bases, and 14 bases separated the two germline ends. This CDR3 has 15 residues.

The CDR3 reads CASSPYGRQGTYSNQPQHF. The DNA for the CDR3 is TGTGCCAGCAGCCCATATGGTAGGCAGGGAACGTATAGCAATCAGCCCCAGCATTTT. The gene calls are TRBV7-8 and TRBJ1-5; maybe TRBD1 (5 bases). The CDR3 extends over 19 amino acids. Germline V CDR1 and CDR2: SGHVS, FQNEAQ. V dropped 5 bases and J dropped 0 bases, with 23 bases sitting between them.

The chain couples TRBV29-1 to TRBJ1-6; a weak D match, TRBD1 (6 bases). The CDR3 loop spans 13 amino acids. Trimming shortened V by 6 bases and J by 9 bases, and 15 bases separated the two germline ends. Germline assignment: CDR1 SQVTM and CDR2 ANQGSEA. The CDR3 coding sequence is TGCAGCGTCAAACAGGGAGATGCTTCACCCCTCCACTTT. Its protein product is CSVKQGDASPLHF.

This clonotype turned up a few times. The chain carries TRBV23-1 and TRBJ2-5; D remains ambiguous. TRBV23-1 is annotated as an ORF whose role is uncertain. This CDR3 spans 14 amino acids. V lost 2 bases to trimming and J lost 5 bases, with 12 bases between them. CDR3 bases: TGCGCCAGCAGTCAAAAGGAAAGGTCGGAGACCCAGTACTTC. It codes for CASSQKERSETQYF.

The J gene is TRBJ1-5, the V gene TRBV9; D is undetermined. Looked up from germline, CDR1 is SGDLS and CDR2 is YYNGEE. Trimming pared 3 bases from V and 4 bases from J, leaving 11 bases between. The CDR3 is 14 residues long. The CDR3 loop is CASSAGSVNQPQHF. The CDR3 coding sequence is TGTGCCAGCAGCGCGGGATCGGTGAATCAGCCCCAGCATTTT.

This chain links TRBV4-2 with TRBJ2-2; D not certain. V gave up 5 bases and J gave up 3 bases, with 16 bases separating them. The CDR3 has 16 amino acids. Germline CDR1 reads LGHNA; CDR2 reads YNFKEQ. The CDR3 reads CASSGAETKYTGELFF. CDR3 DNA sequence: TGTGCCAGCAGCGGAGCTGAAACTAAGTACACCGGGGAGCTGTTTTTT.

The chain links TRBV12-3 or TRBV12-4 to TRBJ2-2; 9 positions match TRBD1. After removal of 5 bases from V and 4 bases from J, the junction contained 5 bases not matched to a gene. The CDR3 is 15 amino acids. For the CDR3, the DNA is TGTGCCAGCAGTGCTGACAGGGGGGTCACCGGGGAGCTGTTTTTT. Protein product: CASSADRGVTGELFF.

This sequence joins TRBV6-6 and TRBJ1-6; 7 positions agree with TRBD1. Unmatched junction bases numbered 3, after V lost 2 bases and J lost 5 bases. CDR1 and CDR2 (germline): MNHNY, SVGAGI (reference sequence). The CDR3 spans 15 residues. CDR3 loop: CASSYEGTDNSPLHF. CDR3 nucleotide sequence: TGTGCCAGCAGTTACGAAGGGACAGATAATTCACCCCTCCACTTT.